These 32 T cell receptor beta chains were all obtained from the same sample, sequenced in a study of cytomegalovirus exposure and HLA in healthy donors. The study ran its PCR with 60 Vbeta and 13 Jbeta primers. Measured with immunoSEQ multiplex PCR; TCRdb has only the in-frame clones, and not every one. Of roughly 100,000 clones detected, around 65% appear once; the ten largest clones hold less than 3.5%. What was sequenced was PBMCs. The receptors stem from a woman in her forties or fifties in good health and CMV-seronegative.

The rearrangement joins TRBV19 to TRBJ2-2; D unclear. Germline assignment: CDR1 LNHDA and CDR2 SQIVND (reference sequence). Trimming took off 5 bases at V and 1 base at J, with 11 bases between the two ends. CDR3 length: 15 amino acids. Here the CDR3 reads CASSVWSLNTGELFF. In DNA, the CDR3 is TGTGCCAGTAGTGTCTGGAGTTTGAACACCGGGGAGCTGTTTTTT.

V and J are TRBV7-8 and TRBJ1-2; D may be TRBD1 (6 bases). The CDR3 consists of 14 residues. The germline V and J ends were trimmed by 1 base and 4 bases, with 10 bases remaining between them. Per the germline V gene, CDR1 is SGHVS and CDR2 is FQNEAQ. The CDR3 bases are TGTGCCAGCAGCTTAGGGACAGACTTCTATGGCTACACCTTC. It codes for CASSLGTDFYGYTF.

The chain carries TRBV10-2 and TRBJ2-6; D is perhaps TRBD1 (8 bases). Germline V lookup: CDR1 WSHSY, CDR2 SAAADI. V dropped 6 bases and J dropped 1 base, with 16 bases sitting between them. There are 17 residues in the CDR3. In DNA, the CDR3 is TGCGCCAGCAGGGACAGGGAGGGCTCTTCTGGGGCCAACGTCCTGACTTTC. This translates into CASRDREGSSGANVLTF.

The CDR3 is CASSLGDRANGYTF. CDR3 DNA: TGCGCCAGCAGCTTGGGTGACAGGGCGAATGGCTACACCTTC. V gene TRBV5-1 combines with J gene TRBJ1-2; 7 bases are shared with TRBD1. The V segment lost 0 bases and the J segment 6 bases; nucleotides outside the gene matches: 5. Germline assignment: CDR1 SGHRS and CDR2 YFSETQ. The CDR3 covers 14 residues. Full variable domain (rest looked up from reference TRBV5-1 and TRBJ1-2): KAGVTQTPRYLIKTRGQQVTLSCSPISGHRSVSWYQQTPGQGLQFLFEYFSETQRNKGNFPGRFSGRQFSNSRSEMNVSTLELGDSALYLCASSLGDRANGYTFGSGTRLTVV.

The gene calls are TRBV7-9 and TRBJ2-2; 12 nucleotides match TRBD2. The CDR3 runs 15 residues. The junction had 0 bases not matched to a gene; V was cut back by 1 base and J by 6 bases. Germline assignment: CDR1 SEHNR and CDR2 FQNEAQ (reference sequence). Written as DNA, the CDR3 is TGTGCCAGCAGCTTAGGACTAGCGGGAGCCGGGGAGCTGTTTTTT. It translates to CASSLGLAGAGELFF.

The CDR3 spells CASSISGANVLTF. The CDR3 region has the DNA TGTGCCAGCTCCATCTCTGGGGCCAACGTCCTGACTTTC. The chain links TRBV11-3 to TRBJ2-6; D is unclear. The CDR3 extends over 13 amino acids. V dropped 8 bases and J dropped 0 bases, with 5 bases sitting between them. CDR1 is SGHNT, CDR2 YENEEA, per germline. The full variable domain, completed using reference TRBV11-3 and TRBJ2-6, is EAGVVQSPRYKIIEKKQPVAFWCNPISGHNTLYWYLQNLGQGPELLIRYENEEAVDDSQLPKDRFSAERLKGVDSTLKIQPAELGDSAVYLCASSISGANVLTFGAGSRLTVL.

The chain employs TRBV7-9 and TRBJ2-1; 12 bases map to TRBD2. The germline gives CDR1 SEHNR, CDR2 FQNEAQ (reference sequence). Trimming took 1 base from V and 3 from J; bases not matched to a gene: 10. There are 19 residues in the CDR3. The CDR3 sequence is CASSLERPGTSGYYNEQFF. The CDR3 nucleotides are TGTGCCAGCAGCTTAGAAAGGCCCGGGACTAGCGGGTACTACAATGAGCAGTTCTTC.

The table lists this clone with a few counts. The sample contains more than one DNA sequence encoding this CDR3. The chain combines TRBV6-6 with TRBJ1-6; weak D call: TRBD1 (5 bases). The CDR3 sequence is 13 residues long. The V end lost 6 bases, the J end lost 5 bases, and 8 bases lay between the germline ends. Germline V gives CDR1 MNHNY, CDR2 SVGAGI (reference sequence). The CDR3 DNA is TGTGCCAGCAGAGACAGAGATAATTCACCCCTCCACTTT. Its translation is CASRDRDNSPLHF.

The rearrangement uses TRBV5-4 and TRBJ1-4; D unresolved. The V gene's germline CDR1 is SGHNT and CDR2 YYREEE (reference sequence). Trimming removed 1 base at V and 0 bases at J, with 4 bases between. The CDR3 is made up of 14 amino acids. The CDR3 DNA reads TGTGCCAGCAGCTTGTCAGCAACTAATGAAAAACTGTTTTTT. Translated, it gives CASSLSATNEKLFF.

This chain joins TRBV28 and TRBJ2-1; unclear D gene. The CDR3 is 14 amino acids. The germline gives CDR1 MDHEN, CDR2 SYDVKM. Trimming removed 4 bases from V and 1 base from J, with 8 bases in between. CDR3 DNA sequence: TGTGCCAGCAGTTCATCAAAATCCTACAATGAGCAGTTCTTC. This sequence encodes CASSSSKSYNEQFF.

The chain employs TRBV27 and TRBJ1-6, with D unresolved. The CDR3 extends over 18 amino acids. Trimming took off 3 bases at V and 0 bases at J, with 15 bases between the two ends. Germline CDR1 is MNHEY and CDR2 is SMNVEV (reference sequence). The CDR3 DNA sequence: TGTGCCAGCAGTTTGACCCCGACTAGGAGCTCCTATAATTCACCCCTCCACTTT. Translation gives CASSLTPTRSSYNSPLHF.

The genes are TRBV7-8 and TRBJ2-7; no clear D. V was pared by 1 base and J by 6 bases, with 7 bases between. The CDR3 is made up of 12 amino acids. Germline CDR1 and CDR2: SGHVS and FQNEAQ. The CDR3 here is CASSLERVEQYF. DNA for the CDR3: TGTGCCAGCAGCTTAGAACGGGTCGAGCAGTACTTC.

The table lists this clone with a count of one. The chain is built from TRBV19 and TRBJ2-7, with TRBD1 matching 7 bases. Looked up from germline, CDR1 is LNHDA and CDR2 is SQIVND (reference sequence). Unmatched junction bases numbered 5, after V lost 6 bases and J lost 3 bases. The CDR3 has 13 residues. The CDR3 protein is CASSRDRFYEQYF. For the CDR3, the DNA is TGTGCCAGTAGCCGGGACAGATTCTACGAGCAGTACTTC.

This chain links TRBV10-3 with TRBJ2-7; TRBD1 agrees at 7 bases. This CDR3 region has 17 residues. In germline, CDR1 is ENHRY, CDR2 SYGVKD. The junction had 21 bases not matched to a gene; V was cut back by 11 bases and J by 2 bases. CDR3 nucleotide sequence: TGTGCCTCACTGGCAACCGGGACAGAGGAAAGAACCTACGAGCAGTACTTC. As protein: CASLATGTEERTYEQYF.

The rearrangement uses TRBV5-1 and TRBJ1-1; 9 bases line up with TRBD1. The CDR3 length is 17 residues. Germline V gives CDR1 SGHRS, CDR2 YFSETQ. V lost 4 bases and J lost 0; bases outside the gene matches: 10. The CDR3 loop reads CASSPRDRVFMNTEAFF. The CDR3 DNA sequence: TGCGCCAGCAGCCCCCGGGACAGGGTATTTATGAACACTGAAGCTTTCTTT.

V gene TRBV5-1 combines with J gene TRBJ2-3, with 7 positions matching TRBD2. Germline V gene lookup returns CDR1 SGHRS and CDR2 YFSETQ. The CDR3 covers 16 residues. With V trimmed by 0 bases and J by 6 bases, 10 bases remained unmatched. The CDR3 reads CASSLGNAGVRDTQYF. The CDR3 DNA reads TGCGCCAGCAGCTTGGGGAACGCGGGAGTAAGGGATACGCAGTATTTT.

V and J are TRBV18 and TRBJ2-3; 10 nucleotides agree with TRBD1. CDR1 and CDR2 (germline): KGHSH, LQKENI. The CDR3 contains 16 residues. The trim removed 3 bases at V and 5 bases at J, leaving 8 bases unmatched. In nucleotides, the CDR3 is TGTGCCAGCTCACCGACCGGGACAGGGGTAAAAGATACGCAGTATTTT. Its protein is CASSPTGTGVKDTQYF.

This rearrangement joins TRBV4-2 to TRBJ2-6, with TRBD2 matching 7 bases. Germline CDR1 and CDR2: LGHNA and YNFKEQ. The length of the CDR3 is 15 residues. Germline trimming cut 8 bases from V and 0 bases from J; bases unmatched to any gene: 4. Here the CDR3 reads CASGRENSGANVLTF. In DNA, the CDR3 is TGTGCCAGCGGGCGGGAGAACTCTGGGGCCAACGTCCTGACTTTC.

This chain links TRBV5-4 with TRBJ2-7; possible D gene TRBD1, 6 bases. The CDR3 is 13 amino acids. V was shortened by 7 bases and J by 0 bases, with 11 bases between the two germline ends. CDR1 is SGHNT and CDR2 is YYREEE in the germline V gene (reference sequence). CDR3 coding DNA: TGTGCCAGCGGGTTGACAGGCTCCTACGAGCAGTACTTC. This encodes CASGLTGSYEQYF.

The V call is TRBV6-5, the J call TRBJ2-7, with TRBD2 identical over 8 bases. CDR3 length: 14 residues. Trimming at V came to 6 bases and at J to 4 bases, leaving 8 bases not matched to a gene. In germline, CDR1 is MNHEY, CDR2 SVGAGI. In nucleotides, the CDR3 is TGTGCCAGCAGATCTCCGGGGGGGAGGTACGAGCAGTACTTC. This translates into CASRSPGGRYEQYF.

V and J are TRBV5-1 and TRBJ1-5; 9 bases are shared with TRBD1. V shed 0 bases and J 7 bases; nucleotides not matched to a gene: 5. CDR1 is SGHRS and CDR2 is YFSETQ in the germline V gene. The length of the CDR3 is 15 residues. The CDR3 region is CASSLDGQGWQPQHF. Here the CDR3 DNA reads TGCGCCAGCAGCTTGGATGGACAGGGGTGGCAGCCCCAGCATTTT. The full variable domain, rest sourced from reference TRBV5-1 and TRBJ1-5, is KAGVTQTPRYLIKTRGQQVTLSCSPISGHRSVSWYQQTPGQGLQFLFEYFSETQRNKGNFPGRFSGRQFSNSRSEMNVSTLELGDSALYLCASSLDGQGWQPQHFGDGTRLSIL.

CDR3 coding DNA: TGTGCCATCAGGGGGACAGCGGAGAACACCGGGGAGCTGTTTTTT. Its translation is CAIRGTAENTGELFF. This chain connects TRBV10-3 to TRBJ2-2, with 7 bases lining up with TRBD1. The V gene's germline CDR1 is ENHRY and CDR2 SYGVKD. CDR3 length equals 15 residues. J was trimmed by 1 base and V by 6 bases; bases with no gene match: 5.

The rearrangement joins TRBV5-6 to TRBJ2-1; possibly TRBD2 for D (5 bases). The CDR3 is 15 amino acids. V lost 4 bases to trimming and J lost 6 bases, with 17 bases between them. The V gene's germline CDR1 is SGHDT and CDR2 YYEEEE. The CDR3 is CASSPPAGPLNEQFF. Written as DNA, the CDR3 is TGTGCCAGCAGCCCCCCCGCGGGTCCCCTCAATGAGCAGTTCTTC.

The rearrangement uses TRBV18 and TRBJ1-1; 7 nucleotides align to TRBD1. The junction had 11 bases not matched to a gene; V was cut back by 6 bases and J by 4 bases. The CDR3 loop spans 15 amino acids. Germline CDR1 and CDR2: KGHSH and LQKENI. The DNA for the CDR3 is TGTGCCAGCTCGTCGGGACAGTCAACCCCCACTGAAGCTTTCTTT. It codes for CASSSGQSTPTEAFF.

This chain joins TRBV7-6 and TRBJ2-7; 7 bases are a match to TRBD1. In germline, CDR1 is SGHVS, CDR2 FNYEAQ. V lost 1 base to trimming and J lost 5 bases; unmatched junction nucleotides: 8. The CDR3 contains 15 residues. In nucleotides, the CDR3 is TGTGCCAGCAGCTTAGACTCTAGGGGGCACGACGAGCAGTACTTC. Amino acids: CASSLDSRGHDEQYF.

The chain combines TRBV18 with TRBJ2-7, with D perhaps matching TRBD2 (5 bases). The CDR3 extends over 17 amino acids. Germline-derived CDR1 and CDR2 are KGHSH and LQKENI. Trimming left V 2 bases short and J 0 bases short, with 17 bases between. The CDR3 here is CASSPTSRTGHSYEQYF. In DNA, the CDR3 is TGTGCCAGCTCACCAACTAGTCGTACGGGCCACTCCTACGAGCAGTACTTC. The complete variable domain, with remaining parts taken from reference TRBV18 and TRBJ2-7, reads NAGVMQNPRHLVRRRGQEARLRCSPMKGHSHVYWYRQLPEEGLKFMVYLQKENIIDESGMPKERFSAEFPKEGPSILRIQQVVRGDSAAYFCASSPTSRTGHSYEQYFGPGTRLTVT.

This clone was seen a handful of times. This chain connects TRBV5-1 to TRBJ2-5, with TRBD1 as a possible D gene (6 bases). This CDR3 has 14 residues. The germline V gene has CDR1 SGHRS and CDR2 YFSETQ. Between the trimmed V and J ends, which lost 3 bases and 2 bases, there was a span of 11 bases. The CDR3 nucleotides are TGCGCCAGCAGCTCCCCAGGGGAGCAAGAGACCCAGTACTTC. Its translation is CASSSPGEQETQYF.

The CDR3 bases are TGTGCTAGTGGACCTACAGGGTTCCAGCCCCAGCATTTT. As protein: CASGPTGFQPQHF. The chain joins TRBV12-5 to TRBJ1-5; D possibly corresponds to TRBD1 (6 bases). Germline CDR1 reads LGHNT; CDR2 reads FRNRAP. This CDR3 is 13 amino acids long. Trimming took 6 bases from V and 7 from J, leaving 13 bases between them.

The V and J genes are TRBV7-8 and TRBJ1-5; TRBD1 aligns across 7 bases. The CDR3 contains 17 residues. Germline V gene lookup returns CDR1 SGHVS and CDR2 FQNEAQ. V shed 1 base, J shed 1 base, and the junction held 7 bases outside the gene matches. The CDR3 reads CASSLGKGQRSNQPQHF. The CDR3 nucleotides are TGTGCCAGCAGCTTAGGAAAGGGACAGAGGAGCAATCAGCCCCAGCATTTT.

The V and J genes are TRBV12-5 and TRBJ2-7; perhaps TRBD1 as D (6 bases). Germline lookup yields CDR1 LGHNT and CDR2 FRNRAP. V lost 4 bases and J lost 2, with 9 bases in between. The CDR3 loop spans 13 amino acids. This CDR3 is CASGSGQTYEQYF. The DNA for the CDR3 is TGTGCTAGTGGTTCCGGACAGACCTACGAGCAGTACTTC.

The count of this clone is one. The chain employs TRBV28 and TRBJ1-5, with D maybe TRBD1 (6 bases). CDR1 and CDR2 (germline): MDHEN, SYDVKM. V lost 3 bases and J 6 bases, leaving 15 bases between the germline ends. The CDR3 spans 15 residues. The CDR3 sequence is CASSLILGAGQPQHF. As DNA, the CDR3 is TGTGCCAGCAGTTTGATCTTGGGGGCCGGTCAGCCCCAGCATTTT.

This clone was observed a few times. V usage is TRBV7-2 and J usage is TRBJ2-2; TRBD1 might be the D (5 bases). The CDR3 sequence is 15 residues long. Germline-derived CDR1 and CDR2 are SGHTA and FQGNSA. V was shortened by 4 bases and J by 6 bases, with 15 bases between the two germline ends. CDR3 residues: CASSSPITGAGELFF. The CDR3 nucleotides are TGTGCCAGCAGCTCACCTATTACAGGCGCCGGGGAGCTGTTTTTT. The whole variable domain, remainder taken from reference TRBV7-2 and TRBJ2-2, is GAGVSQSPSNKVTEKGKDVELRCDPISGHTALYWYRQSLGQGLEFLIYFQGNSAPDKSGLPSDRFSAERTGGSVSTLTIQRTQQEDSAVYLCASSSPITGAGELFFGEGSRLTVL.